This T cell receptor (beta chain) is drawn from a study of shared clonotypes between healthy human individuals. Regarding the study as a whole: For sorted subsets, rarefaction showed incomplete sequencing despite large depth.

Comment on this clone: Antigen: not known.

Several immunoSEQ plates held equal portions of the genomic DNA taken from each subset. Per sorted-subset replicate PCR, input was roughly 200 ng DNA, representing roughly 28,000 T cell genomes. TCRdb's copy holds only in-frame clones and misses some; the assay was immunoSEQ multiplex PCR. This sample carries fewer than 1.8 million clones, 97% to 99% of them seen once, and the ten largest clones take about 0.4%. The sequencing sample was made of naive CD4+ T cells sorted from blood. The subset is: CD45RA+ positively selected. The sequence derives from a young man in good health.

The CDR3 protein is CASSLPGTGTYEQYF. CDR3 nucleotide sequence: TGTGCCAGCAGCTTGCCCGGGACAGGGACATACGAGCAGTACTTC. V usage is TRBV5-4 and J usage is TRBJ2-7, with 9 bases fitting TRBD1. The CDR3 has 15 residues. V lost 1 base and J lost 4; bases outside the gene matches: 6. The germline gives CDR1 SGHNT, CDR2 YYREEE (reference sequence).